These 32 T cell receptor beta chains came from one sample sequenced in a study of blood T cell repertoires in COVID-19. Data came from immunoSEQ multiplex PCR; TCRdb stores just in-frame clones and leaves some out. Here the sample spans about 150,000 clones, 87% being singletons. The sample taken for sequencing was peripheral blood. The receptors here all came from an elderly man with acute or convalescent COVID-19.

To note about this clone: One end of the junction does not line up with germline, which may come from a read error. This chain links TRBV7-7 with TRBJ2-5; D perhaps matches TRBD1 (6 bases). This CDR3 region has 14 residues. Looked up from germline, CDR1 is SSHAT and CDR2 is FNYEAQ (reference sequence). CDR3 DNA sequence: TGTGCTAGCAGCTTAACAGGGCTCTCAGAGACCCAGTACTTC. Translated, it gives CASSLTGLSETQYF.

The chain recombines TRBV5-4 with TRBJ1-5; perhaps TRBD1 as D (6 bases). The CDR3 spans 16 residues. Germline V lookup: CDR1 SGHNT, CDR2 YYREEE (reference sequence). The V gene lost 0 bases and the J gene lost 4 bases, with 14 bases spanning the gap. In nucleotides, the CDR3 is TGTGCCAGCAGCTTGGGGGGGGGCGAGCGGAATCAGCCCCAGCATTTT. Its protein product is CASSLGGGERNQPQHF.

A note on this clone: Different DNA sequences within this sample yield the same CDR3. This sequence joins TRBV28 and TRBJ1-2; TRBD1 aligns across 9 bases. The germline V gene has CDR1 MDHEN and CDR2 SYDVKM. J lost 6 bases, V lost 2 bases, and 7 bases had no gene match. The CDR3 is 15 residues long. CDR3 nucleotide sequence: TGTGCCAGCAGTTTAGAGGGACAGGGTTCAGATGGCTACACCTTC. Translating it yields CASSLEGQGSDGYTF.

The sample holds a few counts of this clone. The CDR3 DNA reads as TGTGCCACCAGTGATCCGGCGTTCAGGGGCATGGGCACAGATACGCAGTATTTT. Translation gives CATSDPAFRGMGTDTQYF. The rearrangement joins TRBV24-1 to TRBJ2-3; TRBD1 is a possible D gene (6 bases). Germline V lookup: CDR1 KGHDR, CDR2 SFDVKD. The CDR3 sequence is 18 residues long. Trimming left V 3 bases short and J 1 base short, with 19 bases between.

V usage is TRBV7-2 and J usage is TRBJ2-5; possible D gene TRBD2, 7 bases. The CDR3 loop spans 15 amino acids. Germline CDR1 reads SGHTA; CDR2 reads FQGNSA. V gave up 5 bases and J gave up 5 bases, with 18 bases separating them. CDR3 sequence reads: CASSIGGGRGETQYF. CDR3 nucleotides: TGTGCCAGCAGCATTGGGGGGGGCCGAGGGGAGACCCAGTACTTC.

This sequence joins TRBV27 and TRBJ1-6; 9 bases map to TRBD1. The CDR3 is made up of 15 amino acids. Trimming removed 4 bases from V and 4 bases from J; junction bases left unmatched: 2. Germline CDR1 and CDR2: MNHEY and SMNVEV (reference sequence). CDR3 loop: CASSYGTGYNSPLHF. The CDR3 DNA is TGTGCCAGCAGTTACGGGACAGGGTATAATTCACCCCTCCACTTT.

The chain joins TRBV6-5 to TRBJ1-1; the match to TRBD1 covers 7 bases. V lost 4 bases and J lost 4; bases outside the gene matches: 3. Germline V gene data show CDR1 as MNHEY and CDR2 as SVGAGI. The CDR3 spans 13 residues. CDR3 region: CASSFQGVTEAFF. The CDR3 DNA reads TGTGCCAGCAGTTTCCAGGGGGTCACTGAAGCTTTCTTT.

This clone was detected only a few times. The V call is TRBV9, the J call TRBJ2-5, with D possibly being TRBD2 (6 bases). Trimming took 0 bases from V and 2 from J, leaving 14 bases between them. This CDR3 contains 16 residues. Per germline, CDR1 SGDLS and CDR2 YYNGEE. CDR3 sequence reads: CASSVAGLLGQETQYF. Written as DNA, the CDR3 is TGTGCCAGCAGCGTAGCGGGACTGCTAGGACAAGAGACCCAGTACTTC.

The chain recombines TRBV5-8 with TRBJ1-6; possibly TRBD1 for D (5 bases). From germline, CDR1 is SGHTS and CDR2 YDEGEE. The CDR3 is 16 residues long. V was clipped by 4 bases and J by 5 bases, with 16 bases between them. The CDR3 here is CASSPRGYSNNSPLHF. CDR3 coding DNA: TGTGCCAGCAGCCCGCGGGGCTACTCAAATAATTCACCCCTCCACTTT. Drawing the rest from reference TRBV5-8 and TRBJ1-6, the complete variable domain is EAGVTQSPTHLIKTRGQQATLRCSPISGHTSVYWYQQALGLGLQFLLWYDEGEERNRGNFPPRFSGRQFPNYSSELNVNALELEDSALYLCASSPRGYSNNSPLHFGNGTRLTVT.

The gene calls are TRBV5-1 and TRBJ1-1, with D unresolved. Trimming cost V 0 bases and J 5 bases, with 8 bases left between them. The CDR3 covers 13 residues. The germline V gene has CDR1 SGHRS and CDR2 YFSETQ. CDR3 DNA: TGCGCCAGCAGCTTGGGCCAGTGGACTGAAGCTTTCTTT. As protein: CASSLGQWTEAFF.

This clone has just one count. The V gene is TRBV5-6, the J gene TRBJ1-2; TRBD1 aligns across 7 bases. V dropped 4 bases and J dropped 8; count of bases not matched to a gene: 8. CDR1 SGHDT and CDR2 YYEEEE come from the germline V gene. The CDR3 is 13 amino acids. CDR3 loop: CASSPDRAWGYTF. CDR3 DNA: TGTGCCAGCAGCCCAGACAGGGCATGGGGCTACACCTTC.

The gene calls are TRBV7-2 and TRBJ2-3; D gene ambiguous. CDR1 is SGHTA and CDR2 is FQGNSA in the germline V gene. The CDR3 spans 11 residues. Trimming shortened V by 3 bases and J by 9 bases, and 7 bases separated the two germline ends. The CDR3 loop reads CASSLPGTQYF. The CDR3 coding sequence is TGTGCCAGCAGCTTGCCAGGAACGCAGTATTTT.

The table lists this clone with a count of one. The rearrangement uses TRBV6-2 or TRBV6-3 and TRBJ1-2; TRBD1 aligns across 9 bases. With 4 bases clipped from V and 3 bases from J, the junction kept 6 bases outside the gene matches. The CDR3 contains 15 residues. Germline V gene sequence: CDR1 MNHEY, CDR2 SVGEGT. The CDR3 DNA reads as TGTGCCAGCAGTTGGCCGGGACAGGGTCACTATGGCTACACCTTC. Translating gives CASSWPGQGHYGYTF.

The J gene is TRBJ1-3, the V gene TRBV27; tentatively, D is TRBD1 (5 bases). Germline V gene sequence: CDR1 MNHEY, CDR2 SMNVEV (reference sequence). V shed 6 bases and J shed 3 bases, with 12 bases lying between them. This CDR3 has 14 residues. The CDR3 loop is CASRVDRSGNTIYF. The CDR3 DNA sequence: TGTGCCAGCAGGGTCGACAGAAGTGGAAACACCATATATTTT.

This clone was counted only a few times. This chain uses TRBV3-1 (or the pseudogene TRBV3-2) with TRBJ1-2, with 7 nucleotides matching TRBD1. CDR1 is LGHDT and CDR2 is YNNKEL in the germline V gene (reference sequence). This CDR3 has 16 residues. The V segment lost 4 bases and the J segment 3 bases; nucleotides outside the gene matches: 11. The CDR3: CASSPDIQGSHYGYTF. The CDR3 DNA sequence: TGTGCCAGCAGCCCGGATATACAGGGGTCCCACTATGGCTACACCTTC.

CDR3 residues: CASSYAQGGLEQYF. The CDR3 nucleotides read TGCGCCAGCAGCTACGCCCAGGGAGGGCTCGAGCAGTACTTC. The genes are TRBV5-1 and TRBJ2-7, with 7 nucleotides matching TRBD2. Per germline, CDR1 SGHRS and CDR2 YFSETQ. The V and J ends lost 3 bases and 6 bases, in that order; junction bases with no gene match: 9. This CDR3 has 14 amino acids.

The chain has TRBV7-9 and TRBJ2-7, with D hard to call. CDR3 size: 11 residues. The V gene's germline CDR1 is SEHNR and CDR2 FQNEAQ (reference sequence). Trimming shortened V by 4 bases and J by 6 bases, and 7 bases separated the two germline ends. The CDR3, as DNA: TGTGCCAGCAGCTCAGCCTCCGAGCAGTACTTC. It is translated as CASSSASEQYF.

The chain combines TRBV24-1 with TRBJ2-1, with TRBD1 matching 9 bases. This CDR3 comprises 15 residues. CDR1 and CDR2 (germline): KGHDR, SFDVKD. V was clipped by 7 bases and J by 8 bases; unmatched bases: 11. The DNA of the CDR3 is TGTGCCACCAGCCTCGGTGGGACAGGGCTCGATGAGCAGTTCTTC. Translated: CATSLGGTGLDEQFF.

This sequence joins TRBV23-1 and TRBJ2-6; a weak D match, TRBD1 (6 bases). TRBV23-1 is an ORF, and what it does is uncertain. Deletions cut 3 bases from V and 4 bases from J, with 19 bases between. The CDR3 contains 18 residues. The CDR3 DNA follows: TGCGCCAGCAGTCACACAACAGGGAAGAATTCCGGGGCCAACGTCCTGACTTTC. It codes for CASSHTTGKNSGANVLTF.

This clone was observed once. The chain is built from TRBV6-5 and TRBJ1-1, with D tentatively TRBD1 (5 bases). The CDR3 has 15 residues. In germline, CDR1 is MNHEY, CDR2 SVGAGI. Between the trimmed V and J ends, which lost 0 bases and 1 base, there was a span of 9 bases. In DNA, the CDR3 is TGTGCCAGCAGTTACTCGAAGGGGCCGAACACTGAAGCTTTCTTT. Its protein is CASSYSKGPNTEAFF.

This clone turned up a few times. The chain links TRBV5-6 to TRBJ2-5; 7 nucleotides agree with TRBD1. CDR3 length: 13 residues. Unmatched junction bases numbered 5, after V lost 4 bases and J lost 5 bases. Germline CDR1 is SGHDT and CDR2 is YYEEEE. CDR3 sequence (DNA): TGTGCCAGCAGCCTACAGGGGAGCGAGACCCAGTACTTC. Its protein product is CASSLQGSETQYF.

This chain uses TRBV7-3 with TRBJ1-3; TRBD1 agrees at 7 bases. V shed 1 base and J 4 bases; nucleotides not matched to a gene: 1. Germline CDR1 reads SGHTA; CDR2 reads FQGTGA. This CDR3 contains 14 residues. This CDR3 is CASSLKGGGNTIYF. For the CDR3, the DNA is TGTGCCAGCAGCTTAAAAGGGGGCGGAAACACCATATATTTT. Using reference TRBV7-3 and TRBJ1-3 for the parts outside the CDR3, the full variable domain is GAGVSQTPSNKVTEKGKYVELRCDPISGHTALYWYRQSLGQGPEFLIYFQGTGAADDSGLPNDRFFAVRPEGSVSTLKIQRTERGDSAVYLCASSLKGGGNTIYFGEGSWLTVV.

This rearrangement joins TRBV24-1 to TRBJ2-5; 7 nucleotides match TRBD1. Trimming removed 7 bases from V and 1 base from J; junction bases left unmatched: 8. The CDR3 totals 15 residues. The V gene's germline CDR1 is KGHDR and CDR2 SFDVKD. Written as DNA, the CDR3 is TGTGCCACCAGGGGTCCGGGACAGTCCCAAGAGACCCAGTACTTC. Its translation: CATRGPGQSQETQYF.

The CDR3 region has the DNA TGTGCCAGCAGCCAAGGACAGGGAAACACTGAAGCTTTCTTT. It yields the protein CASSQGQGNTEAFF. This chain links TRBV3-1 (or the pseudogene TRBV3-2) with TRBJ1-1, with 7 bases matching TRBD1. V dropped 1 base and J dropped 2; count of bases not matched to a gene: 1. The CDR3 is made up of 14 amino acids. CDR1 and CDR2 (germline): LGHDT, YNNKEL (reference sequence).

This chain uses TRBV18 with TRBJ2-1; TRBD2 matches 9 bases. The CDR3 runs to 16 residues. Germline V lookup: CDR1 KGHSH, CDR2 LQKENI. The junction had 3 bases not matched to a gene; V was cut back by 0 bases and J by 3 bases. The CDR3 loop is CASSPPLAGSYNEQFF. The DNA for the CDR3 is TGTGCCAGCTCACCACCACTAGCGGGTAGCTACAATGAGCAGTTCTTC.

The V gene is TRBV3-1 (or the pseudogene TRBV3-2), the J gene TRBJ1-5; TRBD1 agrees at 8 bases. The CDR3 length is 14 residues. CDR1 LGHDT and CDR2 YNNKEL come from the germline V gene (reference sequence). The V gene end was trimmed by 4 bases and the J gene end by 3 bases; junction bases not matched to a gene: 2. The CDR3 protein is CASSPGGNNQPQHF. The CDR3 region has the DNA TGTGCCAGCAGCCCAGGGGGCAACAATCAGCCCCAGCATTTT.

The rearrangement joins TRBV6-6 to TRBJ1-5, with D tentatively TRBD1 (6 bases). V lost 7 bases to trimming and J lost 6 bases, with 16 bases between them. The length of the CDR3 is 14 residues. Looked up from germline, CDR1 is MNHNY and CDR2 is SVGAGI (reference sequence). CDR3 nucleotide sequence: TGTGCCAGCACCTACTCCGGACAGAGTCAGCCCCAGCATTTT. Amino acids: CASTYSGQSQPQHF.

The gene calls are TRBV19 and TRBJ1-1, with 10 bases aligning to TRBD1. CDR1 and CDR2 (germline): LNHDA, SQIVND (reference sequence). The CDR3 covers 14 residues. With 5 bases clipped from V and 4 bases from J, the junction kept 4 bases outside the gene matches. This chain's CDR3 is CASSPWDRGTEAFF. CDR3 in DNA: TGTGCCAGTAGTCCCTGGGACAGGGGCACTGAAGCTTTCTTT.

This rearrangement joins TRBV6-5 to TRBJ1-5; D possibly corresponds to TRBD1 (5 bases). Trimming removed 3 bases from V and 4 bases from J, with 10 bases in between. The CDR3 spans 14 residues. Germline V gene sequence: CDR1 MNHEY, CDR2 SVGAGI. The CDR3 here is CASSYRDRNQPQHF. In DNA, the CDR3 is TGTGCCAGCAGTTATAGAGACAGAAATCAGCCCCAGCATTTT.

This chain joins TRBV2 and TRBJ2-1; D may be TRBD2 (6 bases). Germline CDR1 is SNHLY and CDR2 is FYNNEI. V was pared by 7 bases and J by 4 bases, with 8 bases between. The CDR3 runs to 12 residues. The CDR3 protein is CASTGTYNEQFF. The CDR3 DNA follows: TGTGCCAGCACCGGGACTTACAATGAGCAGTTCTTC.

The gene calls are TRBV3-1 (or the pseudogene TRBV3-2) and TRBJ1-6; TRBD1 matches at 10 bases. The CDR3 extends over 17 amino acids. CDR1 is LGHDT and CDR2 is YNNKEL in the germline V gene (reference sequence). Germline trimming cut 2 bases from V and 6 bases from J; bases unmatched to any gene: 7. CDR3 coding DNA: TGTGCCAGCAGCCAATACATCCGACAGGGGGCTAATTCACCCCTCCACTTT. Its protein is CASSQYIRQGANSPLHF.

This chain links TRBV28 with TRBJ1-4, with 7 bases aligning to TRBD1. The germline V gene has CDR1 MDHEN and CDR2 SYDVKM. Trimming cost V 5 bases and J 5 bases; bases outside gene matches: 8. The CDR3 has 15 amino acids. In DNA form, the CDR3 reads TGTGCCAGCAGTCCTGAAGGGGGCGCGAATGAAAAACTGTTTTTT. Protein: CASSPEGGANEKLFF.